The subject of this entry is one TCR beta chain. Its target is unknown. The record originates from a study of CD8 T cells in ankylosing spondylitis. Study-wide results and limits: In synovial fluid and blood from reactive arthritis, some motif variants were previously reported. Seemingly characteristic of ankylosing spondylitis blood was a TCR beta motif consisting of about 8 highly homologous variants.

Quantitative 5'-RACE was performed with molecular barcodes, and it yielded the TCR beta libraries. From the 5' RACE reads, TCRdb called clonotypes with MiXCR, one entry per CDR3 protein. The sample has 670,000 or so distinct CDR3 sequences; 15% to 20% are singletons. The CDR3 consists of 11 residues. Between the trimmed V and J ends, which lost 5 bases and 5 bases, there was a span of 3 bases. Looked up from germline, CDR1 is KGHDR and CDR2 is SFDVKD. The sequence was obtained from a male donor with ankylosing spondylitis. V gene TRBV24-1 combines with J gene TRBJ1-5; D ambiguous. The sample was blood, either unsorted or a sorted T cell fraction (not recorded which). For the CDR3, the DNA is TGTGCCACCAGTGGGGATCAGCCCCAGCATTTT. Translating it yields CATSGDQPQHF.